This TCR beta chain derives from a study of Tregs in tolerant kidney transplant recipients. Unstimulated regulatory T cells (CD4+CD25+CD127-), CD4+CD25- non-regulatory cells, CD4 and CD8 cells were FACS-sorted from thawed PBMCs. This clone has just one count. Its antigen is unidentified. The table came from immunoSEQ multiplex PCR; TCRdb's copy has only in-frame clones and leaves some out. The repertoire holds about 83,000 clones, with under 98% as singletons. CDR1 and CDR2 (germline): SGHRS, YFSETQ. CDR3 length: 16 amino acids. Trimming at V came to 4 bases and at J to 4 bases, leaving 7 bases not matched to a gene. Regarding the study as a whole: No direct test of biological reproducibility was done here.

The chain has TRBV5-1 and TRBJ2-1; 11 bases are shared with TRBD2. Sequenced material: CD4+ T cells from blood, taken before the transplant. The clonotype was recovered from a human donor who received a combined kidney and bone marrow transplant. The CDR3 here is CASSPRLAGNYNEQFF. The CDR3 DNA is TGCGCCAGCAGCCCGCGACTAGCGGGGAATTACAATGAGCAGTTCTTC.